A single sample gave rise to the 8 T cell receptor beta chains below, sequenced in a study of T cell clusters in autoimmune cytopenias. Each sample's input was 250 to 300 ng genomic DNA, 30,000 to 45,000 genome equivalents. TRB rearrangements were amplified by touch-down multiplex PCR with mixed TRB-A/B primers. TCRdb re-called the multiplex PCR reads and gives one entry per CDR3 protein, without DNA. This repertoire comprises more than 12,000 distinct CDR3 sequences; its ten largest clones make up roughly 3.5%. The same data also contributed to another study, on T cell repertoires in aging, cancer and after chemotherapy.

Sequencing was performed on peripheral blood. These receptors were collected from a human donor in good health.

The chain is built from TRBV13 and TRBJ2-7; TCRdb designates TRBD2, a call that cannot be tested without DNA. Germline V CDR1 and CDR2: PRHDT, FYEKMQ (reference sequence). The CDR3 covers 12 residues. CDR3 amino acids: CASSSRGNEQYF.

The chain uses TRBV29-1 and TRBJ1-1. CDR1 is SQVTM and CDR2 is ANQGSEA in the germline V gene. This CDR3 region has 12 residues. The chain's CDR3 is CSVGEGNTEAFF.

The chain carries TRBV12-3 or TRBV12-4 and TRBJ2-2. The CDR3 extends over 13 amino acids. The CDR3 reads CASSLVETGELFF.

In terms of frequency, this clonotype is medium-sized (0.01 to 0.1%). J is TRBJ2-1 and V is TRBV19; TCRdb lists TRBD2, though no DNA is available to test this call. The CDR3 contains 17 residues. Germline V gene data show CDR1 as LNHDA and CDR2 as SQIVND (reference sequence). The CDR3 here is CASSPGRPAGLQDEQFF.

The genes are TRBV30 and TRBJ1-4; TCRdb calls TRBD1, which cannot be checked without DNA. There are 13 residues in the CDR3. The germline V gene has CDR1 GTSNPN and CDR2 SVGIG (reference sequence). CDR3 sequence reads: CACPGTATGELFF.

The chain is built from TRBV5-5 and TRBJ1-1; with no DNA, the TCRdb D assignment of TRBD1 cannot be verified. This CDR3 contains 15 residues. Per germline, CDR1 SGHKS and CDR2 YYEKEE (reference sequence). The CDR3 loop reads CAWSRLDRPNTEAFF.

The chain joins TRBV6-5 to TRBJ1-5. The CDR3 extends over 13 amino acids. Germline V gives CDR1 MNHEY, CDR2 SVGAGI. The CDR3 loop reads CASRQFINQPQHF.

By frequency, this clonotype is medium-sized (0.01 to 0.1%). V is TRBV29-1 and J is TRBJ2-3. The germline V gene encodes CDR1 SQVTM and CDR2 ANQGSEA. The CDR3 length is 13 residues. The CDR3 loop reads CSAYTSFTDTQYF.